The present TCR beta chain was sequenced within a study of blood T cell repertoires in COVID-19. The wider study: In each case, the material was cDNA or gDNA derived from T cells, B-cell-depleted T cells, or PBMCs.

This CDR3 comprises 14 residues. The V end was cut by 0 bases, the J end by 2 bases, with 7 bases between. CDR1 LGHDT and CDR2 YNNKEL come from the germline V gene (reference sequence). Assay used: immunoSEQ multiplex PCR; TCRdb lists only in-frame clones, some missing. This sample has around 210,000 clones; roughly 84% occur once, and the top ten carry roughly a sixth. The TCR sequence derives from a man aged 50 or older with COVID-19, enrolled during active disease. The genes are TRBV3-1 (or the pseudogene TRBV3-2) and TRBJ2-5; D is undetermined. The specimen was peripheral blood. Written as DNA, the CDR3 is TGTGCCAGCAGCCAAGATTTGGCTCAAGAGACCCAGTACTTC. Translated: CASSQDLAQETQYF.